These T cell receptor beta chains were read from a single sample in a study of blood T cell repertoires in COVID-19. Profiling relied on immunoSEQ multiplex PCR, and the TCRdb table lists in-frame clones only, not all of them. The sample lists about 360,000 clones; about 89% were seen once. Sequencing used PBMCs or T cells enriched from blood (not recorded which). These receptors all come from a man aged 35 to 55 in a cohort exposed to, infected with or recovered from COVID-19 (not recorded which). CDR3s include the opening cysteine and the closing phenylalanine or tryptophan. The D gene is left open where the match is weak. Only part of the rows carry a size: once, few, many, or a class if the clone is expanded.

-,-,TRBV6-5,TRBJ1-4,TGTGCCGCCAAAGTTTTTGGTGGGGCACCAGGCGAACTGTTTTTT,CAAKVFGGAPGELFF
TRBD2,-,TRBV7-8,TRBJ2-5,TGTGCCAGCAGCTTAGAAGACAGCGGGAGTATCCCCCAAGAGACCCAGTACTTC,CASSLEDSGSIPQETQYF
-,-,TRBV5-1,TRBJ2-5,TGCGCCAGCAGCTTCAATATAGCCCAAGAGACCCAGTACTTC,CASSFNIAQETQYF
-,-,TRBV28,TRBJ1-4,TGTGCCAGCATTCAAATGATGGGGGGAAAACTGTTTTTT,CASIQMMGGKLFF
TRBD1,-,TRBV6-5,TRBJ2-1,TGTGCCAGCAGTTCCGCTCGACAGGGGTACTACAATGAGCAGTTCTTC,CASSSARQGYYNEQFF
-,once,TRBV6-5,TRBJ2-7,TGTGCCAGCAGTTCGGACAGAGACGAGCAGTACTTC,CASSSDRDEQYF
-,-,TRBV7-2,TRBJ2-3,TGTGCCAGCAGCCACCCACACCATACGCAGTATTTT,CASSHPHHTQYF
TRBD1,-,TRBV10-2,TRBJ1-2,TGCGCCAGCAGAGATAATACAGGGGCGATTTATGGCTACACCTTC,CASRDNTGAIYGYTF
TRBD1,once,TRBV5-1,TRBJ2-7,TGCGCCAGCAAGTGGGGACAGGGCAACGAGCAGTACTTC,CASKWGQGNEQYF
-,-,TRBV20-1,TRBJ1-2,TGCAGTGCTAACTACAACTATGGCTACACCTTC,CSANYNYGYTF
TRBD2,-,TRBV9,TRBJ2-2,TGTGCCAGCAGCGTAGAGCGGGGGGGCACCGGGGAGCTGTTTTTT,CASSVERGGTGELFF
TRBD1,-,TRBV11-1,TRBJ2-2,TGTGCCAGCAGCAACAGGGGCGCGGCCACCGGGGAGCTGTTTTTT,CASSNRGAATGELFF
TRBD1,once,TRBV7-2,TRBJ1-2,TGTGCCAGCAGCTTAGATGTCAGGGGGCGGTATACGGAGGGCTACACCTTC,CASSLDVRGRYTEGYTF
TRBD1,-,TRBV30,TRBJ1-1,TGTGCCTGGAGCCATTCAGGGGGACCGCGAATCTTT,CAWSHSGGPRIF
TRBD1,-,TRBV29-1,TRBJ2-1,TGCAGCATAACAGGGGTTAACTACAATGAGCAGTTCTTC,CSITGVNYNEQFF
-,once,TRBV5-4,TRBJ2-7,TGTGCCAGCAGCCCCCAGGGATTCTACGAGCAGTACTTC,CASSPQGFYEQYF
-,-,TRBV4-2,TRBJ1-2,TGTGCCAGCAGCCAAGACTCAGGACAGTATGGCTACACCTTC,CASSQDSGQYGYTF
-,-,TRBV6-5,TRBJ2-7,TGTGCCAGCAGTAAACAGGGTTATCGGCAGTACTTC,CASSKQGYRQYF
-,-,TRBV6-4,TRBJ1-1,TGTGCCAGCAGCCCACAGGGTTCGGGAACTGAAGCTTTCTTT,CASSPQGSGTEAFF
TRBD1,once,TRBV30,TRBJ1-3,TGTGCCTGGCTGCCTCCGGACAGGGGCTCTGGAAACACCATATATTTT,CAWLPPDRGSGNTIYF
-,-,TRBV25-1,TRBJ2-2,TGTGCCAGCTCGACTAGAGGGGGCAACACCGGGGAGCTGTTTTTT,CASSTRGGNTGELFF
TRBD2,-,TRBV3-1/TRBV3-2,TRBJ2-7,TGTGCCAGCAGCCAGTGGCTAGCGGGAGGCACCAACGAGCAGTACTTC,CASSQWLAGGTNEQYF
TRBD2,-,TRBV3-1/TRBV3-2,TRBJ2-7,TGTGCCAGCAGCCAAACTAGCGGGAGAAACGAGCAGTACTTC,CASSQTSGRNEQYF
TRBD1,-,TRBV11-2,TRBJ1-1,TGTGCCAGCAGCATCCGGGACAGGGGCGGCACTGAAGCTTTCTTT,CASSIRDRGGTEAFF
TRBD1,once,TRBV10-3,TRBJ1-1,TGTGCCATCAGTGACCGGACAGGGGAATCTGAAGCTTTCTTT,CAISDRTGESEAFF
-,-,TRBV15,TRBJ2-5,TGTGCCACCAGCAGAGATCTGGGTAGCGGAGGGGGCCACCAAGAGACCCAGTACTTC,CATSRDLGSGGGHQETQYF
-,once,TRBV11-2,TRBJ2-7,TGTGCCAGCAGCTTCGGTGTCCGGGACTACGAGCAGTACTTC,CASSFGVRDYEQYF
-,once,TRBV9,TRBJ2-7,TGTGCCAGCAGCGTAGGAGGGCGGGCGAGCGAGCAGTACTTC,CASSVGGRASEQYF
-,-,TRBV19,TRBJ1-1,TGTGCCAGTAGTATCTCGGCAGGGCTGGGAACTGAAGCTTTCTTT,CASSISAGLGTEAFF
-,-,TRBV11-3,TRBJ2-5,TGTGCCAGCAGCTTAGAATCAGGTCAAGAGACCCAGTACTTC,CASSLESGQETQYF
-,-,TRBV4-1,TRBJ1-5,TGCGCCAGCAGCCCCGAGTCGGACAGAGGCAATCAGCCCCAGCATTTT,CASSPESDRGNQPQHF
TRBD2,-,TRBV5-1,TRBJ2-7,TGCGCCAGCAGCTTGGATTGGACTAGCGGGAGGACCCAATCCTACGAGCAGTACTTC,CASSLDWTSGRTQSYEQYF
-,-,TRBV6-5,TRBJ2-2,TGTGCCAGCAGTTATCAGGGGCTATCTACCGGGGAGCTGTTTTTT,CASSYQGLSTGELFF